The rows below give T cell receptor beta chains drawn from one sample of a study of blood T cell repertoires in COVID-19. Data came from immunoSEQ multiplex PCR; TCRdb stores just in-frame clones and leaves some out. The sample has 250,000 to 350,000 clones; approximately 86% are singletons. The source material was peripheral blood. Receptor source: a woman aged 70-85 years with COVID-19, enrolled during active disease. CDR3s include the opening cysteine and the closing phenylalanine or tryptophan. Each record gives: V gene, J gene, CDR3 protein.

>TRBV24-1|TRBJ2-3
CATSDPSGGGTDTQYF
>TRBV18|TRBJ2-7
CASSPPNTGIREQYF
>TRBV27|TRBJ2-7
CASSLEGDAYEQYF
>TRBV11-2|TRBJ2-3
CASSGDWVAGRTDTQYF
>TRBV29-1|TRBJ2-3
CSGLQATQYF
>TRBV6-4|TRBJ2-7
CASSDSWLAKSIHEQYF
>TRBV30|TRBJ1-2
CAWRQGNYGYTF
>TRBV13|TRBJ2-7
CASSLGEAREQYF
>TRBV28|TRBJ1-1
CASSPQGRPEAFF
>TRBV5-1|TRBJ2-6
CASSFGGTGANVLTF
>TRBV2|TRBJ2-7
CASKRDSAYEQYF
>TRBV7-3|TRBJ1-2
CASSLTVSGDYGYTF
>TRBV24-1|TRBJ2-3
CATSDLHRGDTQYF
>TRBV5-6|TRBJ1-4
CASSFFWGQGEGNEKLFF
>TRBV30|TRBJ1-3
CACYRGNTIYF